The 26 T cell receptor beta chains below were found in one sample sequenced in a study of shared clonotypes between healthy human individuals. Some clones are missing from TCRdb's copy, which holds only in-frame ones; the method was immunoSEQ multiplex PCR. The profile shows about 2.3 million clones, about 90% of them singletons. Sequenced input: naive CD4+ T cells from PBMCs. Documented subset: CD45RA+ positively selected. All receptors come from a man between 18 and 35 years old in good health. Some clones in this sample may be carry-over from other donors' samples.

The CDR3 sequence: CASIKERGQPQHF. The CDR3 coding sequence is TGTGCCAGCATCAAGGAGAGGGGCCAGCCCCAGCATTTT. The chain carries TRBV7-2 and TRBJ1-5; a weak D match, TRBD1 (5 bases). Looked up from germline, CDR1 is SGHTA and CDR2 is FQGNSA. This CDR3 spans 13 amino acids. Deletions cut 7 bases from V and 7 bases from J, with 14 bases between.

V gene TRBV7-2 combines with J gene TRBJ2-7, with D possibly being TRBD2 (6 bases). Germline CDR1 SGHTA, CDR2 FQGNSA. V was trimmed by 1 base and J by 2 bases, leaving 18 bases between them. There are 17 residues in the CDR3. The CDR3 coding sequence is TGTGCCAGCAGCTTAGACCGCGGGGTCACGAAGACCTACGAGCAGTACTTC. Its protein product is CASSLDRGVTKTYEQYF.

About this clone: One junction end does not reproduce the germline sequence, and a read error may be involved. The chain uses TRBV27 and TRBJ2-1; 8 bases are shared with TRBD2. The length of the CDR3 is 13 residues. The V gene's germline CDR1 is MNHEY and CDR2 SMNVEV (reference sequence). The CDR3 loop is CASGNPGSGRRVF. The CDR3 bases are TGTGCCAGCGGCAATCCGGGGAGCGGGAGAAGGGTCTTC.

This clone was observed a single time. The chain uses TRBV7-9 and TRBJ2-2; 9 nucleotides agree with TRBD1. This CDR3 is built from 14 residues. Germline V gene data show CDR1 as SEHNR and CDR2 as FQNEAQ (reference sequence). The ends lost 7 bases at V and 4 bases at J; junction bases unmatched: 4. For the CDR3, the DNA is TGTGCCAGCAAGGGACAGGGAGTCACCGGGGAGCTGTTTTTT. Protein product: CASKGQGVTGELFF.

The rearrangement uses TRBV5-1 and TRBJ1-1; D is ambiguous. CDR3 size: 14 residues. V lost 7 bases and J lost 4, with 17 bases in between. Germline CDR1 reads SGHRS; CDR2 reads YFSETQ. The CDR3 DNA follows: TGCGCCAGCTTCCCGGGCTCCGGAGGCACTGAAGCTTTCTTT. Amino acid sequence: CASFPGSGGTEAFF.

This chain connects TRBV5-1 to TRBJ2-5, with 12 bases lining up with TRBD2. The CDR3 totals 17 residues. V was clipped by 0 bases and J by 2 bases; unmatched bases: 5. Germline V CDR1 and CDR2: SGHRS, YFSETQ. CDR3 DNA sequence: TGCGCCAGCAGCTTGGAAGAGACTAGCGGGAGACAAGAGACCCAGTACTTC. Translated, it gives CASSLEETSGRQETQYF.

The rearrangement joins TRBV29-1 to TRBJ1-2, with D uncertain. Trimming left V 4 bases short and J 6 bases short, with 24 bases between. Germline CDR1 SQVTM, CDR2 ANQGSEA. There are 16 residues in the CDR3. CDR3: CSVGSANWGLYNGYTF. In nucleotides, the CDR3 is TGCAGCGTTGGATCCGCGAATTGGGGTCTCTATAATGGCTACACCTTC.

The DNA of the CDR3 is TGTGCCAGCAGCTTTGGGACGGGACAGAGAGATGAAAAACTGTTTTTT. This gives the protein CASSFGTGQRDEKLFF. The rearrangement joins TRBV5-6 to TRBJ1-4; 7 bases are a match to TRBD1. Trimming at V came to 2 bases and at J to 6 bases, leaving 10 bases not matched to a gene. Germline V CDR1 and CDR2: SGHDT, YYEEEE. CDR3 length equals 16 residues.

As to this clone: Other DNA sequences in this sample translate to the same CDR3. The rearrangement uses TRBV7-2 and TRBJ1-5; D ambiguous. V lost 4 bases, J lost 4 bases, and 11 bases lay in between. CDR1 is SGHTA and CDR2 is FQGNSA in the germline V gene. The CDR3 is made up of 14 amino acids. The CDR3 DNA follows: TGTGCCAGCAGCTACCTAGGCAGGAATCAGCCCCAGCATTTT. Translation gives CASSYLGRNQPQHF. The full variable domain, with the rest looked up from reference TRBV7-2 and TRBJ1-5, is GAGVSQSPSNKVTEKGKDVELRCDPISGHTALYWYRQSLGQGLEFLIYFQGNSAPDKSGLPSDRFSAERTGGSVSTLTIQRTQQEDSAVYLCASSYLGRNQPQHFGDGTRLSIL.

Remarks on this clone: Other DNA sequences from this sample encode an identical CDR3 as well. This rearrangement joins TRBV27 to TRBJ1-5; the match to TRBD1 covers 8 bases. Trimming cost V 4 bases and J 7 bases; bases outside gene matches: 6. The CDR3 consists of 14 residues. The germline gives CDR1 MNHEY, CDR2 SMNVEV (reference sequence). CDR3 protein: CASSSGQGGQPQHF. The CDR3 coding sequence is TGTGCCAGCAGTTCCGGACAGGGAGGGCAGCCCCAGCATTTT.

This CDR3 reads CASSEGWAGGRQETQYF. In nucleotides, the CDR3 is TGTGCCAGCAGTGAAGGCTGGGCGGGAGGGAGGCAAGAGACCCAGTACTTC. The chain carries TRBV2 and TRBJ2-5; 9 bases line up with TRBD2. Germline-derived CDR1 and CDR2 are SNHLY and FYNNEI. The CDR3 is 17 amino acids. V shed 1 base and J 2 bases; nucleotides not matched to a gene: 8.

Note on this clone: This specimen includes other DNA sequences encoding the same CDR3. The rearrangement links TRBV29-1 to TRBJ2-1; 9 nucleotides agree with TRBD2. The J segment lost 4 bases and the V segment lost 3 bases, leaving 4 bases of the junction unmatched. Germline CDR1 and CDR2: SQVTM and ANQGSEA. The length of the CDR3 is 14 residues. CDR3 DNA: TGCAGCGTTGATAGGCTAGCGGGATACAATGAGCAGTTCTTC. Translation: CSVDRLAGYNEQFF.

This sequence joins TRBV30 and TRBJ1-5; D is possibly TRBD1 (6 bases). CDR1 is GTSNPN, CDR2 SVGIG, per germline (reference sequence). Trimming removed 3 bases from V and 7 bases from J, with 13 bases in between. CDR3 size: 13 residues. This CDR3 is CAWSGGPAQPQHF. The CDR3 DNA sequence: TGTGCCTGGAGCGGGGGGCCCGCCCAGCCCCAGCATTTT.

The CDR3 spells CASSQGTSYGYTF. For the CDR3, the DNA is TGTGCCAGCAGCCAAGGGACTTCCTATGGCTACACCTTC. The V gene is TRBV14, the J gene TRBJ1-2; D gene ambiguous. Trimming took off 1 base at V and 4 bases at J, with 7 bases between the two ends. There are 13 residues in the CDR3. Germline V gives CDR1 SGHDN, CDR2 FVKESK.

This clone has just one count. In nucleotides, the CDR3 is TGTGCCAGCAGCCCAACCACAGGGGTGATGGCTGAAGCTTTCTTT. The encoded protein is CASSPTTGVMAEAFF. The chain links TRBV11-1 to TRBJ1-1; 7 bases align to TRBD1. Germline CDR1 is SGHAT and CDR2 is FQDESV (reference sequence). V lost 5 bases, J lost 6 bases, and 12 bases stayed unmatched. The CDR3 loop spans 15 amino acids.

The CDR3 nucleotides read TGTGCCAGCAGCCGGGGACTAGCGGGGTCCACAGATACGCAGTATTTT. It translates to CASSRGLAGSTDTQYF. The chain carries TRBV7-7 and TRBJ2-3; 13 bases agree with TRBD2. V lost 5 bases and J lost 2; bases outside the gene matches: 4. The CDR3 has 16 amino acids. Germline CDR1 and CDR2: SSHAT and FNYEAQ (reference sequence).

The chain recombines TRBV2 with TRBJ2-3; D may be TRBD1 or TRBD2 (6 bases each). Germline V gene lookup returns CDR1 SNHLY and CDR2 FYNNEI. This CDR3 contains 15 residues. The V gene lost 7 bases and the J gene lost 5 bases, with 19 bases spanning the gap. Here the CDR3 reads CASMLGGAAGDTQYF. The DNA of the CDR3 is TGTGCCAGCATGTTGGGGGGCGCAGCAGGAGATACGCAGTATTTT. Full variable domain (missing parts from reference TRBV2 and TRBJ2-3): EPEVTQTPSHQVTQMGQEVILRCVPISNHLYFYWYRQILGQKVEFLVSFYNNEISEKSEIFDDQFSVERPDGSNFTLKIRSTKLEDSAMYFCASMLGGAAGDTQYFGPGTRLTVL.

The chain has TRBV9 and TRBJ2-1; a weak D match, TRBD2 (6 bases). V lost 3 bases, J lost 4 bases, and 14 bases lay in between. Per the germline V gene, CDR1 is SGDLS and CDR2 is YYNGEE. The CDR3 runs to 15 residues. CDR3 amino acids: CASSGSGARYNEQFF. DNA of the CDR3: TGTGCCAGCAGCGGTAGCGGAGCGAGGTACAATGAGCAGTTCTTC.

The chain links TRBV5-6 to TRBJ2-3; TRBD1 matches 8 bases. Germline V lookup: CDR1 SGHDT, CDR2 YYEEEE. V trimming: 3 bases; J trimming: 4 bases; junction bases outside the gene matches: 4. This CDR3 is 14 amino acids long. Here the CDR3 DNA reads TGTGCCAGCAGCTCCGGACAGGGTGCAGATACGCAGTATTTT. Its protein product is CASSSGQGADTQYF.

The chain joins TRBV14 to TRBJ2-3; 7 bases are a match to TRBD1. Germline CDR1 SGHDN, CDR2 FVKESK. V gave up 2 bases and J gave up 2 bases; unmatched junction bases: 10. The CDR3 length is 17 residues. This CDR3 reads CASSQRVGTAYTDTQYF. The CDR3 DNA reads TGTGCCAGCAGCCAAAGAGTCGGGACAGCCTACACAGATACGCAGTATTTT.

The genes are TRBV5-1 and TRBJ1-4; no definite D call. The CDR3 runs to 17 residues. Trimming took 0 bases from V and 5 from J, leaving 17 bases between them. CDR1 is SGHRS, CDR2 YFSETQ, per germline. Here the CDR3 reads CASSLAVVADKNEKLFF. CDR3 DNA sequence: TGCGCCAGCAGCTTGGCCGTAGTTGCAGACAAGAATGAAAAACTGTTTTTT.

The chain combines TRBV10-3 with TRBJ1-5; 7 positions agree with TRBD1. With V trimmed by 6 bases and J by 4 bases, 3 bases remained unmatched. This CDR3 region has 13 residues. CDR1 is ENHRY, CDR2 SYGVKD, per germline. CDR3 residues: CAISGTDNQPQHF. In DNA form, the CDR3 reads TGTGCCATCAGCGGGACAGATAATCAGCCCCAGCATTTT.

The CDR3 loop is CASSPTQGEDTQYF. The CDR3 nucleotides read TGTGCCAGCAGCCCTACCCAGGGGGAAGATACGCAGTATTTT. This chain uses TRBV4-2 with TRBJ2-3, with 7 bases matching TRBD1. The CDR3 runs 14 residues. The V segment lost 4 bases and the J segment 5 bases; nucleotides outside the gene matches: 6. Germline V CDR1 and CDR2: LGHNA, YNFKEQ.

CDR3 bases: TGCGCCAGCACGGCGGAAAACTATGGCTACACCTTC. Amino acid sequence: CASTAENYGYTF. The J gene is TRBJ1-2, the V gene TRBV5-1, with no clear D. V shed 6 bases and J shed 2 bases, with 8 bases lying between them. The length of the CDR3 is 12 residues. In germline, CDR1 is SGHRS, CDR2 YFSETQ.

The chain joins TRBV9 to TRBJ2-1; 12 bases map to TRBD1. The length of the CDR3 is 18 residues. Germline values: CDR1 SGDLS, CDR2 YYNGEE. V lost 3 bases, J lost 0 bases, and 7 bases stayed unmatched. The CDR3, as DNA: TGTGCCAGCAGCGCCCGGGACAGGGGGCCCTTCTCCTACAATGAGCAGTTCTTC. Its translation is CASSARDRGPFSYNEQFF.

This clone was seen only a few times. The chain employs TRBV18 and TRBJ2-1, with 9 bases fitting TRBD2. The CDR3 length is 16 residues. CDR1 and CDR2 (germline): KGHSH, LQKENI. The junction had 8 bases not matched to a gene; V was cut back by 3 bases and J by 5 bases. CDR3 DNA sequence: TGTGCCAGCTCACCTTTCGGTAGCGGGAGTAACAATGAGCAGTTCTTC. Protein product: CASSPFGSGSNNEQFF. The complete variable domain, with remaining parts taken from reference TRBV18 and TRBJ2-1, reads NAGVMQNPRHLVRRRGQEARLRCSPMKGHSHVYWYRQLPEEGLKFMVYLQKENIIDESGMPKERFSAEFPKEGPSILRIQQVVRGDSAAYFCASSPFGSGSNNEQFFGPGTRLTVL.